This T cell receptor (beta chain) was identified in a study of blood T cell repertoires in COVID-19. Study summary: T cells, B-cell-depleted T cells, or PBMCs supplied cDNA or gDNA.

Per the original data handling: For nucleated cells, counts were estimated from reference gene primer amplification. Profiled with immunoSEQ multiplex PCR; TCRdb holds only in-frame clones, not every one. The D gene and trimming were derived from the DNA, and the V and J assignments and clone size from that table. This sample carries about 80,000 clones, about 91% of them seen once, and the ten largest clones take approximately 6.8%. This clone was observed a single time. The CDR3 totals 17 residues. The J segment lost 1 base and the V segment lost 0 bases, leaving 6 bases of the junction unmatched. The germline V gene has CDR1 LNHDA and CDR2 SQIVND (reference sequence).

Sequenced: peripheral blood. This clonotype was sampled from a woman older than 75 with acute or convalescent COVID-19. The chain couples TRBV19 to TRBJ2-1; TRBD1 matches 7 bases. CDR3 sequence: CASSIEDRPRSYNEQFF. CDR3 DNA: TGTGCCAGTAGTATAGAGGACAGGCCCCGGTCCTACAATGAGCAGTTCTTC.